Shown below are 24 T cell receptor beta chains from a single sample sequenced in a study of OX40 agonist ivuxolimab in advanced cancers. The library was obtained by the immunoSEQ multiplex PCR assay. The source is immuneACCESS, and TCRdb retained only in-frame sequences with V and J called. Part of the clones is not carried over; for the studies checked, unresolved V genes explain less than half of this, and the remainder is unexplained. Within this sample are some 64,000 clones, with 65% to 90% of them counted one time only. Of the sample, 0.7% is held by the ten largest clones. Sequenced here: CD4+ or CD8+ T cells sorted from blood, sampled in a trial of the OX40 agonist ivuxolimab. These receptors were obtained from an adult with an advanced solid tumor such as melanoma, head and neck, liver or kidney cancer.

The V gene is TRBV7-3, the J gene TRBJ2-5, with a weak D call TRBD2 (7 bases). The CDR3 has 14 amino acids. The V end lost 5 bases, the J end lost 4 bases, and 14 bases lay between the germline ends. CDR1 and CDR2 (germline): SGHTA, FQGTGA. CDR3 nucleotides: TGTGCCAGCAGCCCAACGGGGGGCCGAGAGACCCAGTACTTC. The encoded protein is CASSPTGGRETQYF.

The chain joins TRBV6-1 to TRBJ2-6; no firm D call. CDR3 length equals 15 residues. CDR1 and CDR2 (germline): MNHNS, SASEGT. Between the trimmed V and J ends, which lost 1 base and 1 base, there was a span of 5 bases. CDR3 amino acids: CASSEGLSGANVLTF. Written as DNA, the CDR3 is TGTGCCAGCAGTGAAGGCTTGTCTGGGGCCAACGTCCTGACTTTC.

This chain joins TRBV2 and TRBJ1-5; 9 bases match TRBD1. The CDR3 covers 18 residues. From germline, CDR1 is SNHLY and CDR2 FYNNEI. Germline trimming cut 4 bases from V and 1 base from J; bases unmatched to any gene: 11. This CDR3 reads CASSGVTGGGSSNQPQHF. For the CDR3, the DNA is TGTGCCAGCAGTGGTGTGACAGGGGGGGGTTCGAGCAATCAGCCCCAGCATTTT.

The genes are TRBV29-1 and TRBJ2-1; 8 bases fit TRBD2. Germline V CDR1 and CDR2: SQVTM, ANQGSEA. The CDR3 length is 13 residues. Germline trimming cut 8 bases from V and 14 bases from J; bases unmatched to any gene: 17. The chain's CDR3 is CSQRAGGQGMEFF. In nucleotides, the CDR3 is TGCAGCCAGCGGGCGGGAGGTCAGGGAATGGAGTTCTTC.

The chain links TRBV5-4 to TRBJ2-3; TRBD1 agrees at 9 bases. Germline V gene data show CDR1 as SGHNT and CDR2 as YYREEE (reference sequence). The CDR3 spans 16 residues. Trimming at V came to 2 bases and at J to 5 bases, leaving 9 bases not matched to a gene. This chain's CDR3 is CASSLPRQGVGDTQYF. In DNA form, the CDR3 reads TGTGCCAGCAGCTTACCCAGACAGGGGGTCGGAGATACGCAGTATTTT. Based on the CDR3 plus reference TRBV5-4 and TRBJ2-3, the full variable domain is ETGVTQSPTHLIKTRGQQVTLRCSSQSGHNTVSWYQQALGQGPQFIFQYYREEENGRGNFPPRFSGLQFPNYSSELNVNALELDDSALYLCASSLPRQGVGDTQYFGPGTRLTVL.

The chain joins TRBV19 to TRBJ2-5; 9 bases agree with TRBD2. The CDR3 is 19 amino acids. CDR1 is LNHDA and CDR2 is SQIVND in the germline V gene (reference sequence). With V trimmed by 5 bases and J by 0 bases, 16 bases remained unmatched. CDR3 nucleotide sequence: TGTGCCAGTAGTCAGGGTTTAACACTAGCGGGCCTTAACCAAGAGACCCAGTACTTC. Residues: CASSQGLTLAGLNQETQYF.

This clone has more than one count but fewer than ten. This chain links TRBV5-6 with TRBJ2-4; 11 bases match TRBD2. Germline V gives CDR1 SGHDT, CDR2 YYEEEE. J gave up 0 bases and V 3 bases, and 2 bases lay outside the gene matches. The length of the CDR3 is 16 residues. The CDR3 sequence: CASSYTSGRAKNIQYF. In DNA form, the CDR3 reads TGTGCCAGCAGCTATACTAGCGGGAGAGCCAAAAACATTCAGTACTTC.

The chain joins TRBV6-5 to TRBJ1-6; TRBD1 might be the D (5 bases). V lost 6 bases and J lost 9, with 18 bases in between. Per germline, CDR1 MNHEY and CDR2 SVGAGI. The CDR3 totals 15 residues. The chain's CDR3 is CASRLDITLSSPLHF. CDR3 DNA: TGTGCCAGCAGATTGGACATCACATTAAGTTCACCCCTCCACTTT.

The gene calls are TRBV10-2 and TRBJ2-5; D gene uncertain. There are 12 residues in the CDR3. The germline gives CDR1 WSHSY, CDR2 SAAADI. V was pared by 4 bases and J by 6 bases, with 9 bases between. The DNA of the CDR3 is TGCGCCAGCAGTGGCCCCTATAAGACCCAGTACTTC. Translation: CASSGPYKTQYF.

In regard to this clone: The same CDR3 is also encoded by other DNA sequences in this sample. The chain couples TRBV18 to TRBJ2-6; D ambiguous. The germline V gene has CDR1 KGHSH and CDR2 LQKENI. CDR3 length equals 14 residues. V was trimmed by 2 bases and J by 0 bases, leaving 2 bases between them. The CDR3 nucleotides read TGTGCCAGCTCACCAGGCTCTGGGGCCAACGTCCTGACTTTC. Translation gives CASSPGSGANVLTF.

The chain uses TRBV11-2 and TRBJ1-3; D unclear. V dropped 2 bases and J dropped 0 bases, with 5 bases sitting between them. This CDR3 comprises 14 residues. Germline V gene sequence: CDR1 SGHAT, CDR2 FQNNGV. For the CDR3, the DNA is TGTGCCAGCAGCTTAAAGGGCTCTGGAAACACCATATATTTT. Amino acid sequence: CASSLKGSGNTIYF.

The chain has TRBV6-1 and TRBJ2-7; D is perhaps TRBD1 or TRBD2 (6 bases each). This CDR3 region has 12 residues. The germline CDR1 and CDR2 sequences are MNHNS and SASEGT. The V gene lost 11 bases and the J gene lost 4 bases, with 15 bases spanning the gap. The CDR3 loop reads CAGGQELYEQYF. CDR3 nucleotide sequence: TGTGCCGGGGGGCAGGAGTTATACGAGCAGTACTTC.

This clone was observed a handful of times. The V gene is TRBV7-6, the J gene TRBJ2-3; tentatively, D is TRBD2 (5 bases). V was clipped by 3 bases and J by 6 bases, with 13 bases between them. The CDR3 extends over 14 amino acids. Germline CDR1 SGHVS, CDR2 FNYEAQ. CDR3 sequence (DNA): TGTGCCAGCAGCTTGGTCGCCCGCGGGGATACGCAGTATTTT. This sequence encodes CASSLVARGDTQYF. The full variable domain, with the rest looked up from reference TRBV7-6 and TRBJ2-3, is GAGVSQSPRYKVTKRGQDVALRCDPISGHVSLYWYRQALGQGPEFLTYFNYEAQQDKSGLPNDRFSAERPEGSISTLTIQRTEQRDSAMYRCASSLVARGDTQYFGPGTRLTVL.

V gene TRBV15 combines with J gene TRBJ2-7, with 7 bases lining up with TRBD1. Germline CDR1 reads LNHNV; CDR2 reads YYDKDF (reference sequence). The CDR3 consists of 13 residues. J gave up 4 bases and V 0 bases, and 0 bases lay outside the gene matches. CDR3 DNA sequence: TGTGCCACCAGCAGAGACAGGGGGTACGAGCAGTACTTC. Translation: CATSRDRGYEQYF.

This clone was counted once. The chain recombines TRBV11-2 with TRBJ1-1; TRBD1 aligns across 7 bases. Germline values: CDR1 SGHAT, CDR2 FQNNGV. J lost 10 bases, V lost 3 bases, and 5 bases had no gene match. CDR3 length: 12 amino acids. The CDR3 DNA reads TGTGCCAGCAGCTTCACCGGGACAGCAGCTTTCTTT. Its translation is CASSFTGTAAFF.

The chain recombines TRBV19 with TRBJ1-1, with D perhaps TRBD1 (5 bases). The V gene lost 7 bases and the J gene lost 4 bases, with 19 bases spanning the gap. The CDR3 sequence is 15 residues long. Germline V gene lookup returns CDR1 LNHDA and CDR2 SQIVND (reference sequence). In DNA, the CDR3 is TGTGCCAGTACGGGCGCAGGGAGAGTTTTCACTGAAGCTTTCTTT. Its protein is CASTGAGRVFTEAFF. Full variable domain (remainder filled in from reference TRBV19 and TRBJ1-1): DGGITQSPKYLFRKEGQNVTLSCEQNLNHDAMYWYRQDPGQGLRLIYYSQIVNDFQKGDIAEGYSVSREKKESFPLTVTSAQKNPTAFYLCASTGAGRVFTEAFFGQGTRLTVV.

The CDR3 bases are TGTGCCAGTAGTAGGGGTGGAGCGGAGGCCTACGAGCAGTACTTC. Amino acids: CASSRGGAEAYEQYF. The genes are TRBV19 and TRBJ2-7, with D tentatively TRBD2 (5 bases). Trimming cost V 4 bases and J 2 bases, with 15 bases left between them. CDR1 LNHDA and CDR2 SQIVND come from the germline V gene (reference sequence). This CDR3 spans 15 amino acids. The variable domain in full, completed from reference TRBV19 and TRBJ2-7, reads DGGITQSPKYLFRKEGQNVTLSCEQNLNHDAMYWYRQDPGQGLRLIYYSQIVNDFQKGDIAEGYSVSREKKESFPLTVTSAQKNPTAFYLCASSRGGAEAYEQYFGPGTRLTVT.

V gene TRBV5-1 combines with J gene TRBJ2-7; TRBD2 matches 7 bases. The CDR3 covers 13 residues. Germline V gene data show CDR1 as SGHRS and CDR2 as YFSETQ. J gave up 6 bases and V 4 bases, and 7 bases lay outside the gene matches. The CDR3 reads CASSVLPGGEQYF. CDR3 DNA: TGCGCCAGCAGCGTGCTCCCGGGGGGCGAGCAGTACTTC.

This clone appeared a few times. V is TRBV10-2 and J is TRBJ2-3, with 7 bases matching TRBD2. Trimming removed 8 bases from V and 1 base from J; junction bases left unmatched: 0. The germline V gene has CDR1 WSHSY and CDR2 SAAADI. The CDR3 runs 12 residues. CDR3 loop: CASGLGTDTQYF. The CDR3 DNA reads TGCGCCAGCGGACTAGGCACAGATACGCAGTATTTT.

The chain joins TRBV7-8 to TRBJ2-5; D is uncertain. The V gene's germline CDR1 is SGHVS and CDR2 FQNEAQ. Between the trimmed V and J ends, which lost 0 bases and 7 bases, there was a span of 15 bases. The CDR3 runs 15 residues. CDR3 nucleotides: TGTGCCAGCAGCTTAGCGCCGATCGATGGCGGGACCCAGTACTTC. Translated: CASSLAPIDGGTQYF. The full variable domain, with the rest looked up from reference TRBV7-8 and TRBJ2-5, is GAGVSQSPRYKVAKRGQDVALRCDPISGHVSLFWYQQALGQGPEFLTYFQNEAQLDKSGLPSDRFFAERPEGSVSTLKIQRTQQEDSAVYLCASSLAPIDGGTQYFGPGTRLLVL.

This chain connects TRBV6-1 to TRBJ2-3; 8 positions agree with TRBD2. This CDR3 region has 14 residues. V dropped 7 bases and J dropped 5; count of bases not matched to a gene: 8. Germline values: CDR1 MNHNS, CDR2 SASEGT. The CDR3 is CASTYGGAIDTQYF. In nucleotides, the CDR3 is TGTGCCAGCACTTACGGGGGGGCAATAGATACGCAGTATTTT.

This chain connects TRBV10-3 to TRBJ2-5; no clear D gene. The CDR3 totals 14 residues. Between the trimmed V and J ends, which lost 3 bases and 1 base, there was a span of 9 bases. CDR1 ENHRY and CDR2 SYGVKD come from the germline V gene. The CDR3 here is CAISDRVLQETQYF. The DNA for the CDR3 is TGTGCCATCAGTGACCGGGTCCTCCAAGAGACCCAGTACTTC.

The chain uses TRBV6-6 and TRBJ2-7; TRBD1 might be the D (5 bases). V was shortened by 4 bases and J by 5 bases, with 18 bases between the two germline ends. The length of the CDR3 is 15 residues. Germline assignment: CDR1 MNHNY and CDR2 SVGAGI (reference sequence). The CDR3 here is CASSSSAWGGDEQYF. CDR3 bases: TGTGCCAGCAGTTCATCCGCTTGGGGCGGCGACGAGCAGTACTTC.

This rearrangement joins TRBV5-1 to TRBJ2-7, with D unresolved. Between the trimmed V and J ends, which lost 3 bases and 2 bases, there was a span of 12 bases. Looked up from germline, CDR1 is SGHRS and CDR2 is YFSETQ. The length of the CDR3 is 14 residues. The CDR3 region is CASSSAGPAYEQYF. CDR3 sequence (DNA): TGCGCCAGCAGCTCAGCTGGACCTGCCTACGAGCAGTACTTC.